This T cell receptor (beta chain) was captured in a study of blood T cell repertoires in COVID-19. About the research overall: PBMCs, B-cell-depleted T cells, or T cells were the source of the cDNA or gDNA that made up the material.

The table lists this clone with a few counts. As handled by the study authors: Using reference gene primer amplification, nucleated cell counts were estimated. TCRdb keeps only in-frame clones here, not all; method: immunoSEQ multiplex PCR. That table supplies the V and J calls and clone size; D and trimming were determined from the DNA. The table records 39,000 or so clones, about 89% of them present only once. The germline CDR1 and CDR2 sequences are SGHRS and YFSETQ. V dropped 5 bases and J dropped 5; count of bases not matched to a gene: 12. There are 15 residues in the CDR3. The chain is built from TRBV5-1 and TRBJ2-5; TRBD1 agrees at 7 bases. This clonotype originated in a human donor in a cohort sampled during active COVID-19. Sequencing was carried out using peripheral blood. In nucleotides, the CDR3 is TGCGCCAGCAGATTTGGAACAGGGGTAGGGGAGACCCAGTACTTC. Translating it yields CASRFGTGVGETQYF.